This TCR beta chain was obtained from a study of blood T cell repertoires in COVID-19. Study at large: Donors in the United States, Italy and Spain gave samples during acute or convalescent COVID-19. T cells, B-cell-depleted T cells, or PBMCs provided the cDNA or gDNA that served as material.

The CDR3 consists of 15 residues. Trimming shortened V by 3 bases and J by 2 bases, and 7 bases separated the two germline ends. Germline V gene sequence: CDR1 KGHDR, CDR2 SFDVKD. Original data processing: Reference gene primers were amplified, and this amplification served to estimate nucleated cell counts. The table came from immunoSEQ multiplex PCR; TCRdb's copy has only in-frame clones and leaves some out. That table gives V, J and clone size, and the DNA gave D and trimming. This sample yields 56,000 or so clones, of which approximately 80% are seen a single time; 5.5% to 7% belongs to the top ten.

This clonotype was obtained from a woman between 70 and 85 years old with acute or convalescent COVID-19. Sequencing used peripheral blood. This chain connects TRBV24-1 to TRBJ2-6; D is possibly TRBD1 (5 bases). The CDR3 bases are TGTGCCACCAGTGATAGGGGAACTGGGGCCAACGTCCTGACTTTC. This sequence encodes CATSDRGTGANVLTF.